Below, one TCR beta chain is given with its context. Its antigen remains unknown. Survey-level immunoSEQ v3.0 assays were run. The repertoire was sequenced with immunoSEQ multiplex PCR; TCRdb's copy has only in-frame clones and lacks some. This table holds about 21,000 clones, about nine tenths found once. CDR1 and CDR2 (germline): MNHNY, SVGAGI (reference sequence). J was trimmed by 0 bases and V by 6 bases; bases with no gene match: 7. The CDR3 is 16 amino acids. United States facilities provided treatment to all participants with HIV. The entry originates in a study of long-term antiretroviral therapy in people with HIV. Study-level findings and limits: It was observed that HIV repertoires exhibited narrower CDR3 length ranges than controls. In the period from the mid-2000s to the late 2010s, blood was collected, possibly under older ART regimens.

The sequence was obtained from a man younger than 35 with HIV. Sequenced here: unsorted PBMCs, sampled 0.2 years before starting antiretroviral therapy. This sequence joins TRBV6-6 and TRBJ1-1; 10 bases fit TRBD1. CDR3 sequence: CASSLPGTGVNTEAFF. In DNA form, the CDR3 reads TGTGCCAGCAGCCTCCCCGGGACAGGGGTGAACACTGAAGCTTTCTTT.